What follows describes a single T cell receptor beta chain. Its antigen is not identified. The data were obtained in a study of Ad26.COV2.S vaccination and SARS-CoV-2 variants. Overall study findings and caveats: Placebo recipients had lower spike-specific TCR breadth than vaccine recipients. The authors reported substantial breadth in spike-specific CD8+ and CD4+ T cell responses after vaccination. Comparable non-spike TCR breadth was observed in vaccine and placebo recipients. Responses of T cells in total may have been underestimated by the TCR breadth and depth analyses.

V was shortened by 1 base and J by 0 bases, with 17 bases between the two germline ends. From germline, CDR1 is LGHNA and CDR2 YSLEER. This CDR3 is 18 amino acids long. Clones were sequenced by immunoSEQ multiplex PCR, and TCRdb holds only the in-frame ones, with some missing. Of tens of thousands of clones listed, less than 85% are singletons. The TCR sequence derives from a human donor who had recovered from COVID-19. Sample: peripheral blood, taken after recovery from COVID-19. This chain uses TRBV4-3 with TRBJ2-3; TRBD2 might be the D (6 bases). This CDR3 reads CASSQVWRALASTDTQYF. CDR3 sequence (DNA): TGCGCCAGCAGCCAAGTATGGCGGGCACTAGCTAGCACAGATACGCAGTATTTT.